Listed below are T cell receptor beta chains from one sample, sequenced in a study of cytomegalovirus exposure and HLA in healthy donors. The assay was immunoSEQ multiplex PCR, and TCRdb's table has in-frame clones only and misses some. This table holds 150,000 to 200,000 clones, under 70% found once. The sequenced sample was PBMCs. Every receptor here comes from a man younger than 40 in good health and CMV-seropositive. The CDR3 runs from the conserved cysteine through the conserved F or W. The D gene is left open where the match is weak. Clone size is not always given. Where it is, it says once, few, many or a class for expanded clones.

V gene: TRBV7-9
clone size: -
J gene: TRBJ2-2
D gene: TRBD2
CDR3 protein: CASSLPRLVAGANTGELFF
CDR3 DNA: TGTGCCAGCAGCTTACCCCGCTTGGTAGCGGGGGCGAACACCGGGGAGCTGTTTTTT

V gene: TRBV11-3
clone size: few
J gene: TRBJ1-1
D gene: TRBD1
CDR3 protein: CASSQGQANTEAFF
CDR3 DNA: TGTGCCAGCAGCCAGGGACAGGCGAACACTGAAGCTTTCTTT

V gene: TRBV28
clone size: few
J gene: TRBJ2-7
D gene: TRBD2
CDR3 protein: CASSPGLAGAVYEQYF
CDR3 DNA: TGTGCCAGCAGTCCCGGACTAGCGGGAGCTGTCTACGAGCAGTACTTC

V gene: TRBV4-2
clone size: once
J gene: TRBJ2-1
D gene: TRBD2
CDR3 protein: CASSQDWTRIYNEQFF
CDR3 DNA: TGTGCCAGCAGCCAAGATTGGACTAGGATCTACAATGAGCAGTTCTTC

V gene: TRBV28
clone size: -
J gene: TRBJ2-1
D gene: -
CDR3 protein: CASSFLSTRGNEQFF
CDR3 DNA: TGTGCCAGCAGTTTTTTGTCTACCCGAGGAAATGAGCAGTTCTTC

V gene: TRBV7-8
clone size: once
J gene: TRBJ1-1
D gene: -
CDR3 protein: CASSFGTHTEAFF
CDR3 DNA: TGTGCCAGCAGCTTCGGGACTCACACTGAAGCTTTCTTT

V gene: TRBV10-1
clone size: -
J gene: TRBJ2-4
D gene: -
CDR3 protein: CASSEGGEGENIQYF
CDR3 DNA: TGCGCCAGCAGTGAGGGGGGGGAGGGGGAAAACATTCAGTACTTC

V gene: TRBV9
clone size: -
J gene: TRBJ2-2
D gene: -
CDR3 protein: CASSARVTDTGELFF
CDR3 DNA: TGTGCCAGCAGCGCCCGTGTTACTGACACCGGGGAGCTGTTTTTT

V gene: TRBV5-1
clone size: -
J gene: TRBJ1-1
D gene: TRBD1
CDR3 protein: CASSFLGQGNTEAFF
CDR3 DNA: TGCGCCAGCAGCTTTCTCGGACAGGGGAACACTGAAGCTTTCTTT

V gene: TRBV18
clone size: -
J gene: TRBJ2-7
D gene: TRBD1
CDR3 protein: CASSPPGQGFYEQYF
CDR3 DNA: TGTGCCAGCTCACCACCGGGACAGGGGTTTTACGAGCAGTACTTC

V gene: TRBV7-3
clone size: -
J gene: TRBJ2-3
D gene: -
CDR3 protein: CASSGRVSPDTQYF
CDR3 DNA: TGTGCCAGCAGCGGCCGGGTGAGCCCAGATACGCAGTATTTT

V gene: TRBV28
clone size: -
J gene: TRBJ2-6
D gene: -
CDR3 protein: CASCNFPGIAPGANVLTF
CDR3 DNA: TGTGCCAGCTGTAACTTTCCAGGGATTGCCCCTGGGGCCAACGTCCTGACTTTC

V gene: TRBV5-4
clone size: -
J gene: TRBJ2-1
D gene: TRBD2
CDR3 protein: CASSLSGRGSNNEQFF
CDR3 DNA: TGTGCCAGCAGCTTAAGCGGGAGGGGTTCGAACAATGAGCAGTTCTTC

V gene: TRBV27
clone size: -
J gene: TRBJ2-1
D gene: TRBD1
CDR3 protein: CASSLSGQGVYEQFF
CDR3 DNA: TGTGCCAGCAGTTTATCGGGGCAGGGGGTCTACGAGCAGTTCTTC

V gene: TRBV29-1
clone size: -
J gene: TRBJ2-7
D gene: TRBD2
CDR3 protein: CSASGGEPYEQYF
CDR3 DNA: TGCAGCGCCAGTGGGGGGGAACCCTACGAGCAGTACTTC

V gene: TRBV13
clone size: -
J gene: TRBJ2-7
D gene: TRBD1
CDR3 protein: CASSRIGGGYEQYF
CDR3 DNA: TGTGCCAGCAGCCGCATAGGGGGCGGATACGAGCAGTACTTC

V gene: TRBV19
clone size: -
J gene: TRBJ1-4
D gene: -
CDR3 protein: CASSNPGGEKLFF
CDR3 DNA: TGTGCCAGTAGTAATCCGGGAGGGGAAAAACTGTTTTTT

V gene: TRBV28
clone size: -
J gene: TRBJ2-5
D gene: TRBD1
CDR3 protein: CASSRTGAQETQYF
CDR3 DNA: TGTGCCAGCAGCCGGACAGGAGCTCAAGAGACCCAGTACTTC

V gene: TRBV13
clone size: -
J gene: TRBJ1-1
D gene: -
CDR3 protein: CASSLGDATGTEAFF
CDR3 DNA: TGTGCCAGCAGCTTAGGGGACGCCACAGGGACTGAAGCTTTCTTT

V gene: TRBV6-1
clone size: -
J gene: TRBJ1-2
D gene: TRBD1
CDR3 protein: CASRITGGGYGYTF
CDR3 DNA: TGTGCCAGCAGGATAACAGGGGGCGGCTATGGCTACACCTTC

V gene: TRBV10-1
clone size: once
J gene: TRBJ1-1
D gene: -
CDR3 protein: CASNMIANTEAFF
CDR3 DNA: TGCGCCAGCAACATGATAGCGAACACTGAAGCTTTCTTT

V gene: TRBV25-1
clone size: -
J gene: TRBJ1-3
D gene: -
CDR3 protein: CASSIGDGNTIYF
CDR3 DNA: TGTGCCAGCAGCATAGGAGATGGAAACACCATATATTTT

V gene: TRBV7-9
clone size: -
J gene: TRBJ2-7
D gene: -
CDR3 protein: CASSLDYYYEQYF
CDR3 DNA: TGTGCCAGCAGCCTCGACTACTACTACGAGCAGTACTTC

V gene: TRBV5-1
clone size: -
J gene: TRBJ2-2
D gene: TRBD2
CDR3 protein: CASSLGLAGHGELFF
CDR3 DNA: TGCGCCAGCAGCTTAGGACTAGCGGGACACGGGGAGCTGTTTTTT

V gene: TRBV11-2
clone size: -
J gene: TRBJ2-2
D gene: TRBD2
CDR3 protein: CASRLAGGNTGELFF
CDR3 DNA: TGTGCCAGCAGACTAGCGGGAGGGAACACCGGGGAGCTGTTTTTT

V gene: TRBV7-9
clone size: -
J gene: TRBJ1-5
D gene: -
CDR3 protein: CASSLEGSSNQPQHF
CDR3 DNA: TGTGCCAGCAGCTTAGAGGGGTCGAGCAATCAGCCCCAGCATTTT

V gene: TRBV6-6
clone size: -
J gene: TRBJ2-1
D gene: TRBD2
CDR3 protein: CASSYRTGGSGREKFF
CDR3 DNA: TGTGCCAGCAGTTACCGCACTGGGGGTAGCGGGAGGGAAAAGTTCTTC

V gene: TRBV19
clone size: -
J gene: TRBJ2-7
D gene: TRBD2
CDR3 protein: CASSIKSSGRVEQYF
CDR3 DNA: TGTGCCAGTAGTATAAAAAGCAGCGGGAGGGTCGAGCAGTACTTC

V gene: TRBV29-1
clone size: once
J gene: TRBJ2-1
D gene: TRBD2
CDR3 protein: CSVAAGGAYNEQFF
CDR3 DNA: TGCAGCGTCGCAGCGGGAGGAGCCTACAATGAGCAGTTCTTC

V gene: TRBV7-2
clone size: -
J gene: TRBJ2-5
D gene: -
CDR3 protein: CASSFNAGKAETQYF
CDR3 DNA: TGTGCCAGCAGCTTTAATGCGGGAAAGGCAGAGACCCAGTACTTC

V gene: TRBV7-3
clone size: -
J gene: TRBJ1-2
D gene: -
CDR3 protein: CASSLVENYGYTF
CDR3 DNA: TGTGCCAGCAGCTTAGTGGAGAACTATGGCTACACCTTC

V gene: TRBV5-1
clone size: -
J gene: TRBJ1-1
D gene: -
CDR3 protein: CASSLFGANTEAFF
CDR3 DNA: TGCGCCAGCAGCCTGTTCGGAGCTAACACTGAAGCTTTCTTT

V gene: TRBV27
clone size: -
J gene: TRBJ2-7
D gene: TRBD1
CDR3 protein: CASSQTGLSYEQYF
CDR3 DNA: TGTGCCAGCAGCCAGACAGGGTTGTCTTACGAGCAGTACTTC

V gene: TRBV20-1
clone size: -
J gene: TRBJ1-5
D gene: -
CDR3 protein: CSAHPQHF
CDR3 DNA: TGCAGTGCCCATCCCCAGCATTTT

V gene: TRBV25-1
clone size: few
J gene: TRBJ1-2
D gene: TRBD1
CDR3 protein: CASSLTGNYGYTF
CDR3 DNA: TGTGCCAGCAGCTTGACAGGGAACTATGGCTACACCTTC

V gene: TRBV7-3
clone size: -
J gene: TRBJ2-7
D gene: -
CDR3 protein: CASSLGVSGYEQYF
CDR3 DNA: TGTGCCAGCAGCTTAGGGGTTAGCGGCTACGAGCAGTACTTC

V gene: TRBV4-1
clone size: -
J gene: TRBJ2-3
D gene: TRBD2
CDR3 protein: CASSQDSSGTTDTQYF
CDR3 DNA: TGCGCCAGCAGCCAAGATAGTAGCGGGACCACAGATACGCAGTATTTT

V gene: TRBV25-1
clone size: -
J gene: TRBJ2-2
D gene: TRBD1
CDR3 protein: CASSERQGANTGELFF
CDR3 DNA: TGTGCCAGCAGTGAACGACAGGGAGCGAACACCGGGGAGCTGTTTTTT

V gene: TRBV5-1
clone size: -
J gene: TRBJ2-7
D gene: -
CDR3 protein: CASSLVTGSSYEQYF
CDR3 DNA: TGCGCCAGCAGCTTGGTAACAGGGAGTAGCTACGAGCAGTACTTC

V gene: TRBV14
clone size: -
J gene: TRBJ2-2
D gene: TRBD2
CDR3 protein: CASSHGLAGTKNGELFF
CDR3 DNA: TGTGCCAGCAGCCACGGACTAGCGGGGACTAAAAACGGGGAGCTGTTTTTT

V gene: TRBV14
clone size: -
J gene: TRBJ2-5
D gene: -
CDR3 protein: CASSQGAQSQETQYF
CDR3 DNA: TGTGCCAGCAGCCAAGGGGCACAGAGCCAGGAGACCCAGTACTTC

V gene: TRBV28
clone size: -
J gene: TRBJ2-7
D gene: TRBD2
CDR3 protein: CASSFSSAGGYEQYF
CDR3 DNA: TGTGCCAGCAGTTTTTCGTCAGCGGGAGGCTACGAGCAGTACTTC